The 31 T cell receptor beta chains presented below share a single source sample, sequenced in a study of blood T cell repertoires in COVID-19. Profiling relied on immunoSEQ multiplex PCR, and the TCRdb table lists in-frame clones only, not all of them. The sample includes 150,000 to 200,000 clones, about 91% of them seen just once. Sequencing used peripheral blood. These receptors all come from a woman between 45 and 60 years old with acute or convalescent COVID-19.

Here the CDR3 DNA reads TGTGCCAGCAGTTTAATGGGGCCCTTCACAGATACGCAGTATTTT. It is translated as CASSLMGPFTDTQYF. The rearrangement joins TRBV27 to TRBJ2-3; maybe TRBD1 (5 bases). The CDR3 contains 15 residues. The V gene lost 2 bases and the J gene lost 2 bases, with 11 bases spanning the gap. Germline CDR1 reads MNHEY; CDR2 reads SMNVEV (reference sequence).

The chain recombines TRBV13 with TRBJ2-1; the match to TRBD2 covers 7 bases. After removal of 0 bases from V and 0 bases from J, the junction contained 2 bases not matched to a gene. Germline CDR1 and CDR2: PRHDT and FYEKMQ (reference sequence). The CDR3 totals 16 residues. The CDR3 sequence is CASSLGTGGSYNEQFF. In DNA, the CDR3 is TGTGCCAGCAGCTTAGGGACGGGGGGCTCCTACAATGAGCAGTTCTTC.

V gene TRBV6-5 combines with J gene TRBJ1-4; D unresolved. The CDR3 consists of 12 residues. Trimming shortened V by 8 bases and J by 8 bases, and 12 bases separated the two germline ends. Germline CDR1 reads MNHEY; CDR2 reads SVGAGI. CDR3 coding DNA: TGTGCCAGCCGGCGATTGGGCGAAAAACTGTTTTTT. Protein: CASRRLGEKLFF.

CDR3 nucleotide sequence: TGCGCCAGCAGCCTTACAGGGTCTTTTAACTATGGCTACACCTTC. Its translation is CASSLTGSFNYGYTF. V usage is TRBV4-3 and J usage is TRBJ1-2; D possibly corresponds to TRBD1 (6 bases). The germline V gene encodes CDR1 LGHNA and CDR2 YSLEER. The CDR3 runs to 15 residues. The V end lost 4 bases, the J end lost 1 base, and 13 bases lay between the germline ends.

The V gene is TRBV10-3, the J gene TRBJ1-2; D remains ambiguous. This CDR3 is 17 amino acids long. V shed 3 bases and J shed 3 bases, with 20 bases lying between them. Germline CDR1 and CDR2: ENHRY and SYGVKD. CDR3 sequence: CAISEIGFGLSHYGYTF. The CDR3 nucleotides read TGTGCCATCAGTGAAATAGGTTTTGGGCTGTCTCACTATGGCTACACCTTC.

V usage is TRBV5-4 and J usage is TRBJ2-7, with 7 bases matching TRBD2. This CDR3 comprises 13 residues. Germline CDR1 and CDR2: SGHNT and YYREEE (reference sequence). V shed 6 bases and J 2 bases; nucleotides not matched to a gene: 5. The CDR3 nucleotides are TGTGCCAGCAAGTCTAGCGGTACCTACGAGCAGTACTTC. This sequence encodes CASKSSGTYEQYF.

This chain uses TRBV7-2 with TRBJ1-5; 10 nucleotides align to TRBD1. Germline CDR1 is SGHTA and CDR2 is FQGNSA. Trimming removed 3 bases from V and 3 bases from J; junction bases left unmatched: 5. There are 16 residues in the CDR3. In DNA, the CDR3 is TGTGCCAGCAGCTTCGGGGACAGGGGCCTCAATCAGCCCCAGCATTTT. Translation gives CASSFGDRGLNQPQHF.

V gene TRBV3-1 (or the pseudogene TRBV3-2) combines with J gene TRBJ2-3; a weak D match, TRBD2 (7 bases). This CDR3 has 15 amino acids. Deletions cut 6 bases from V and 0 bases from J, with 13 bases between. Germline V gene sequence: CDR1 LGHDT, CDR2 YNNKEL (reference sequence). CDR3 region: CASRPAGASTDTQYF. The CDR3, as DNA: TGTGCCAGCAGACCTGCGGGGGCTAGCACAGATACGCAGTATTTT.

This clone came up a few times. The chain joins TRBV7-8 to TRBJ1-1; D call uncertain. CDR1 is SGHVS, CDR2 FQNEAQ, per germline. The CDR3 is 13 residues long. V lost 5 bases and J 1 base, leaving 8 bases between the germline ends. Written as DNA, the CDR3 is TGTGCCAGCAGCCGACACACGAACACTGAAGCTTTCTTT. Translated: CASSRHTNTEAFF. Filled out from reference TRBV7-8 and TRBJ1-1, the complete variable domain reads GAGVSQSPRYKVAKRGQDVALRCDPISGHVSLFWYQQALGQGPEFLTYFQNEAQLDKSGLPSDRFFAERPEGSVSTLKIQRTQQEDSAVYLCASSRHTNTEAFFGQGTRLTVV.

V gene TRBV27 combines with J gene TRBJ2-1; TRBD1 might be the D (6 bases). Germline V gene data show CDR1 as MNHEY and CDR2 as SMNVEV (reference sequence). The CDR3 length is 11 residues. With 6 bases removed from V and 9 bases from J, the gap between germline ends came to 9 bases. CDR3 nucleotide sequence: TGTGCCAGCAGCCGAGGGGGTGAGCAGTTCTTC. Protein: CASSRGGEQFF.

In this sample, this clone turned up a few times. The chain is built from TRBV12-3 or TRBV12-4 and TRBJ1-1, with 7 bases lining up with TRBD1. The CDR3 runs to 13 residues. The V gene end was trimmed by 7 bases and the J gene end by 4 bases; junction bases not matched to a gene: 6. The CDR3 loop is CASNPGQLTEAFF. In DNA form, the CDR3 reads TGTGCCAGCAATCCGGGACAGCTCACTGAAGCTTTCTTT.

V gene TRBV4-3 combines with J gene TRBJ1-4, with no clear D. The CDR3 runs to 15 residues. Germline CDR1 LGHNA, CDR2 YSLEER. Deletions cut 4 bases from V and 1 base from J, with 10 bases between. The CDR3 sequence is CASSPVPGTNEKLFF. The CDR3 nucleotides read TGCGCCAGCAGCCCAGTACCGGGAACTAATGAAAAACTGTTTTTT.

The chain employs TRBV9 and TRBJ2-7, with TRBD2 matching 7 bases. Germline values: CDR1 SGDLS, CDR2 YYNGEE. V trimming: 0 bases; J trimming: 3 bases; junction bases outside the gene matches: 9. The CDR3 contains 16 residues. CDR3 DNA: TGTGCCAGCAGCGTAGACGGTCGCGGGGGACTCTACGAGCAGTACTTC. Translation gives CASSVDGRGGLYEQYF. Supplemented by reference TRBV9 and TRBJ2-7, the full variable domain reads DSGVTQTPKHLITATGQRVTLRCSPRSGDLSVYWYQQSLDQGLQFLIQYYNGEERAKGNILERFSAQQFPDLHSELNLSSLELGDSALYFCASSVDGRGGLYEQYFGPGTRLTVT.

The chain couples TRBV7-8 to TRBJ1-1; 9 bases fit TRBD1. This CDR3 is built from 16 residues. Trimming cost V 5 bases and J 1 base; bases outside gene matches: 8. Germline CDR1 and CDR2: SGHVS and FQNEAQ. The DNA of the CDR3 is TGTGCCAGCAGCCACAGGGGGCCGGGAGGGAACACTGAAGCTTTCTTT. This translates into CASSHRGPGGNTEAFF.

The V gene is TRBV11-1, the J gene TRBJ2-3; D gene ambiguous. In germline, CDR1 is SGHAT, CDR2 FQDESV (reference sequence). The V end was cut by 5 bases, the J end by 3 bases, with 6 bases between. The CDR3 length is 12 residues. The CDR3 loop is CASSPTTDTQYF. CDR3 sequence (DNA): TGTGCCAGCAGCCCAACTACAGATACGCAGTATTTT.

This clone was detected once. V usage is TRBV4-1 and J usage is TRBJ1-3; tentative D call: TRBD1 (6 bases). V was pared by 4 bases and J by 2 bases, with 15 bases between. CDR3 length equals 16 residues. CDR1 and CDR2 (germline): MGHRA, YSYEKL. CDR3 nucleotide sequence: TGCGCCAGCAGCCCGCGGGCTGGGGGCACTGGAAACACCATATATTTT. Protein: CASSPRAGGTGNTIYF.

This clone was counted at least ten times. The rearrangement joins TRBV6-1 to TRBJ1-1, with D possibly being TRBD1 (5 bases). The length of the CDR3 is 12 residues. Trimming stripped 3 bases from V and 9 bases from J, with 11 bases between. Germline V gene sequence: CDR1 MNHNS, CDR2 SASEGT. CDR3 region: CASSDPGNQAFF. DNA of the CDR3: TGTGCCAGCAGTGACCCAGGGAATCAAGCTTTCTTT.

This chain links TRBV13 with TRBJ2-3; 7 bases are a match to TRBD1. This CDR3 region has 14 residues. Germline-derived CDR1 and CDR2 are PRHDT and FYEKMQ (reference sequence). Trimming removed 2 bases from V and 4 bases from J; junction bases left unmatched: 3. The DNA of the CDR3 is TGTGCCAGCAGCTTACGTACAGGGGCAGATACGCAGTATTTT. This sequence encodes CASSLRTGADTQYF.

The gene calls are TRBV7-2 and TRBJ1-2, with D possibly being TRBD1 (5 bases). Trimming took 6 bases from V and 1 from J, leaving 12 bases between them. Germline V lookup: CDR1 SGHTA, CDR2 FQGNSA. CDR3 length: 14 residues. The chain's CDR3 is CASSPFQGNYGYTF. The CDR3 region has the DNA TGTGCCAGCAGTCCTTTCCAGGGTAACTATGGCTACACCTTC.

V is TRBV11-2 and J is TRBJ2-1; 10 nucleotides line up with TRBD2. The J segment lost 3 bases and the V segment lost 0 bases, leaving 11 bases of the junction unmatched. CDR3 length: 19 residues. CDR1 is SGHAT, CDR2 FQNNGV, per germline. CDR3 DNA sequence: TGTGCCAGCAGCTTAGATGTTTCTAGCGGGAGTCCCCGCTACAATGAGCAGTTCTTC. This encodes CASSLDVSSGSPRYNEQFF.

The chain links TRBV6-4 to TRBJ1-5; TRBD1 agrees at 12 bases. Germline lookup yields CDR1 MRHNA and CDR2 SNTAGT. Unmatched junction bases numbered 4, after V lost 1 base and J lost 0 bases. The CDR3 covers 18 residues. The CDR3 DNA reads as TGTGCCAGCAGTGACTTACCGGGACAGGGGGCTAGCAATCAGCCCCAGCATTTT. It yields the protein CASSDLPGQGASNQPQHF.

V usage is TRBV7-2 and J usage is TRBJ1-1; D is perhaps TRBD1 (6 bases). The CDR3 spans 15 residues. Germline CDR1 and CDR2: SGHTA and FQGNSA. V lost 4 bases, J lost 2 bases, and 14 bases lay in between. The chain's CDR3 is CASSSTRGGNTEAFF. The CDR3 bases are TGTGCCAGCAGCTCGACGAGGGGGGGTAACACTGAAGCTTTCTTT. Filled out from reference TRBV7-2 and TRBJ1-1, the complete variable domain reads GAGVSQSPSNKVTEKGKDVELRCDPISGHTALYWYRQSLGQGLEFLIYFQGNSAPDKSGLPSDRFSAERTGGSVSTLTIQRTQQEDSAVYLCASSSTRGGNTEAFFGQGTRLTVV.

CDR3 bases: TGTGCCAGCAGCCAATCTACCCCCGTCCTGACTTTC. Translation gives CASSQSTPVLTF. The V and J genes are TRBV14 and TRBJ2-6; no firm D call. The V gene's germline CDR1 is SGHDN and CDR2 FVKESK. V lost 2 bases and J lost 12, with 8 bases in between. This CDR3 contains 12 residues.

The sample holds a few counts of this clone. V usage is TRBV6-5 and J usage is TRBJ2-1, with 8 positions matching TRBD2. The junction had 9 bases not matched to a gene; V was cut back by 7 bases and J by 4 bases. The CDR3 extends over 15 amino acids. CDR1 is MNHEY, CDR2 SVGAGI, per germline. As DNA, the CDR3 is TGTGCCAGCACCCCCACTAGCGGCTATTACAATGAGCAGTTCTTC. Protein product: CASTPTSGYYNEQFF.

This clone was recorded at least ten times. V gene TRBV19 combines with J gene TRBJ1-2; D may be TRBD1 (5 bases). Germline V CDR1 and CDR2: LNHDA, SQIVND (reference sequence). The CDR3 is 13 amino acids. The ends were cut back, 7 bases at V and 7 bases at J, with 16 bases in the middle. CDR3 sequence reads: CASNSHTRGGYTF. CDR3 nucleotide sequence: TGTGCCAGTAATAGTCACACAAGGGGTGGCTACACCTTC.

The chain employs TRBV10-3 and TRBJ1-6; TRBD1 aligns across 9 bases. This CDR3 has 14 amino acids. V shed 2 bases, J shed 7 bases, and the junction held 0 bases outside the gene matches. CDR1 ENHRY and CDR2 SYGVKD come from the germline V gene. CDR3 sequence: CAISEGQGNSPLHF. As DNA, the CDR3 is TGTGCCATCAGTGAGGGACAGGGGAATTCACCCCTCCACTTT.

The chain recombines TRBV20-1 with TRBJ2-7, with D possibly being TRBD2 (5 bases). V dropped 3 bases and J dropped 3 bases, with 18 bases sitting between them. Germline V gives CDR1 DFQATT, CDR2 SNEGSKA (reference sequence). This CDR3 is 15 amino acids long. The CDR3 nucleotides read TGCAGTGCTAGTAACCCGAATATTCGGGACTACGAGCAGTACTTC. This sequence encodes CSASNPNIRDYEQYF.

The chain couples TRBV5-4 to TRBJ2-5; D perhaps matches TRBD2 (6 bases). CDR3 size: 14 residues. Looked up from germline, CDR1 is SGHNT and CDR2 is YYREEE (reference sequence). Trimming cost V 4 bases and J 2 bases, with 12 bases left between them. The CDR3 here is CASSRRAGQETQYF. The CDR3 DNA reads TGTGCCAGCAGCCGGAGGGCAGGACAAGAGACCCAGTACTTC.

J is TRBJ1-2 and V is TRBV4-3, with TRBD1 as a possible D gene (5 bases). Per the germline V gene, CDR1 is LGHNA and CDR2 is YSLEER. This CDR3 spans 15 amino acids. Deletions cut 0 bases from V and 7 bases from J, with 15 bases between. CDR3 protein: CASSQDRAGQFGYTF. The CDR3 DNA sequence: TGCGCCAGCAGCCAAGATCGTGCAGGGCAATTTGGCTACACCTTC.

This clone was counted between two and nine times. This chain connects TRBV27 to TRBJ2-7, with TRBD2 as a possible D gene (7 bases). CDR1 MNHEY and CDR2 SMNVEV come from the germline V gene (reference sequence). This CDR3 has 15 residues. Trimming stripped 0 bases from V and 3 bases from J, with 12 bases between. CDR3 in DNA: TGTGCCAGCAGTTTATCGGCAGGGGACTACTACGAGCAGTACTTC. Translating gives CASSLSAGDYYEQYF.

This clone has a handful of counts. This sequence joins TRBV7-9 and TRBJ1-2; D is uncertain. Deletions cut 0 bases from V and 4 bases from J, with 24 bases between. CDR1 is SEHNR, CDR2 FQNEAQ, per germline (reference sequence). The CDR3 length is 19 residues. CDR3: CASSLAQYFKGLYFYGYTF. The CDR3 nucleotides are TGTGCCAGCAGCTTAGCGCAGTATTTCAAAGGACTTTATTTCTATGGCTACACCTTC.